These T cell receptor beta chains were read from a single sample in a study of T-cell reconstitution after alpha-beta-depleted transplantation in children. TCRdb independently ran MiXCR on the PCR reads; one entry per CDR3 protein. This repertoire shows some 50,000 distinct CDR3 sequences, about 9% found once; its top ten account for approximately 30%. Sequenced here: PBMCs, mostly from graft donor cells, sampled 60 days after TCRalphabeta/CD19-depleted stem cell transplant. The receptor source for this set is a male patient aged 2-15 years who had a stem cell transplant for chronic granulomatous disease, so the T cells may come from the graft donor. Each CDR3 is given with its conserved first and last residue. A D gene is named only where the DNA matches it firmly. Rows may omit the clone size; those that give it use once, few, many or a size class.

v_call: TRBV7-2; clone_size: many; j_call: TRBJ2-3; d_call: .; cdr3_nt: TGTGCCAGCAGCTTAGCGACTGGGGCATCCAAGTATTTT; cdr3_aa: CASSLATGASKYF
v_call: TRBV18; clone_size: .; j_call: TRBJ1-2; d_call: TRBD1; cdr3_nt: TGTGCCAGCTCACCCCTCAAGGACAGGGGGCAAAGCTACACCTTC; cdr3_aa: CASSPLKDRGQSYTF
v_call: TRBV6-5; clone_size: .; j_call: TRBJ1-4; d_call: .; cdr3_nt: TGTGCCAGCAGTTACCTGGGGGAAAAACTGTTTTTT; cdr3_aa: CASSYLGEKLFF
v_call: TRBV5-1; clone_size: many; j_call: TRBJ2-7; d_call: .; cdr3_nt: TGCGCCAGCAGCAGAGGGACCGGGCTGCGGTACGAGCAGTACTTC; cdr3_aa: CASSRGTGLRYEQYF
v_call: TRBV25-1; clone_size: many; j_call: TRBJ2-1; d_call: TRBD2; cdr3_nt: TGTGCCAGCAGTGAGCCCGTAGCCGCGGGAGGGTTGAGTGAGCAGTTCTTC; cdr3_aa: CASSEPVAAGGLSEQFF
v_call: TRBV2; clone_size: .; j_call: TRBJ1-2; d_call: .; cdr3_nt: TGTGCCAGCAGGTCCTCGGGCGGGGGCTATGGCTACACCTTC; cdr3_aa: CASRSSGGGYGYTF
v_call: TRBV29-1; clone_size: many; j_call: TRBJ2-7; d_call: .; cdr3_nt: TGCAGCGCCGACGGGGCCCGATCCGGAGCGTCTCGCGAGCAGTACTTC; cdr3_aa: CSADGARSGASREQYF
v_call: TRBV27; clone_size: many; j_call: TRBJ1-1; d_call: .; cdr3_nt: TGTGCCAGCAGCCCCTTAGGGCATGGGGCTCCAAACACTGAAGCTTTCTTT; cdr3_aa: CASSPLGHGAPNTEAFF
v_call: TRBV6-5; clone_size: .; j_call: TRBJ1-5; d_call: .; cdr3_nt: TGTGCCAGCAGTTACGGGAGGGGCAGTCAGCCCCAGCATTTT; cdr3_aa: CASSYGRGSQPQHF
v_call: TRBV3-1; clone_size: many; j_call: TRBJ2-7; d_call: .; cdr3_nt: TGTGCCAGCAGCCGGAGGGGAGCGAACGAGCAGTACTTC; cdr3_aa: CASSRRGANEQYF
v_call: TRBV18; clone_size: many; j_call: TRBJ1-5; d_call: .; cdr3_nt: TGTGCCAGCTCACCGGGGGGGTCGAGGGCCCAGCATTTT; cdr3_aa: CASSPGGSRAQHF
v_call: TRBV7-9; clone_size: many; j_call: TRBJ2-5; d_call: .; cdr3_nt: TGTGCCAGCAGCTTAGATCCCGTTCGAGAGACCCAGTACTTC; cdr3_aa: CASSLDPVRETQYF
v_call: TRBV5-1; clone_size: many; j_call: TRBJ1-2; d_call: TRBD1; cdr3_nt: TGCGCCAGCAGCCCACGACAGGGGAACTATGGCTACACCTTC; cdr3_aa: CASSPRQGNYGYTF
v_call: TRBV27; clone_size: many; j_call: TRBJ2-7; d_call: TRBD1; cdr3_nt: TGTGCCAGCAGTTTGGACAGGGATGGCTACGAGCAGTACTTC; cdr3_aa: CASSLDRDGYEQYF
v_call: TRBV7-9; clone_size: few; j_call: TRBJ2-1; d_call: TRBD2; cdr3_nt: TGTGCCAGCAGCTTAGTGCCCCTAGCGGGAGTCTACAATGAGCAGTTCTTC; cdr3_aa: CASSLVPLAGVYNEQFF
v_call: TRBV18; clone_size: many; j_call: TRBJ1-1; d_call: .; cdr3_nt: TGTGCCAGCTCACCTAATTCGGCGGGGATGTACACTGAAGCTTTCTTT; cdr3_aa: CASSPNSAGMYTEAFF
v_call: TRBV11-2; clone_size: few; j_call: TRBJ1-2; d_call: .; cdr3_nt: TGTGCCAGCAGCTTTCGACAGAAGGCGTATGGCTACACCTTC; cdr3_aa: CASSFRQKAYGYTF
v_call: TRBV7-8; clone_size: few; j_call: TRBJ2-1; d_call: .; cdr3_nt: TGTGCCAGCAGCTTAGACTCCAAGGATGAGCAGTTCTTC; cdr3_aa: CASSLDSKDEQFF
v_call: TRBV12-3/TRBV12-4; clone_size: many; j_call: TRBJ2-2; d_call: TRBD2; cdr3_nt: TGTGCCAGCTCCGAGCGGGAGAGGAACACCGGGGAGCTGTTTTTT; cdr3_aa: CASSERERNTGELFF
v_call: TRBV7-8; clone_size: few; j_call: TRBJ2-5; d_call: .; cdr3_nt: TGTGCCAGCAGCTTAGCGGGGGCGGAGACCCAGTACTTC; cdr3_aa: CASSLAGAETQYF
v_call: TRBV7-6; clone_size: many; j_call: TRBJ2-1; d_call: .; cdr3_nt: TGTGCCAGCAGCTTAGACGTCTATGAGCAGTTCTTC; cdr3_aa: CASSLDVYEQFF
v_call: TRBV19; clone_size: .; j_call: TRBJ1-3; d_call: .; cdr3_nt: TGTGCCAGTAGTGTTCCCGGGCTCGGAAACACCATATATTTT; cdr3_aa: CASSVPGLGNTIYF
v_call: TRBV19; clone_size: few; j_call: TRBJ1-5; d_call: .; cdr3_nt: TGTGCCAGTAGTATAGGGACAATCGGCAATCAGCCCCAGCATTTT; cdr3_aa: CASSIGTIGNQPQHF
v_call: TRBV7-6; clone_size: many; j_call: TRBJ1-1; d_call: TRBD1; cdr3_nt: TGTGCCAGCAGCCTACGAACCTACAGGGGGCAAATGGACACTGAAGCTTTCTTT; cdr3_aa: CASSLRTYRGQMDTEAFF
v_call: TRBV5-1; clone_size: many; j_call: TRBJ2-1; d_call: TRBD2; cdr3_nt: TGCGCCAGCAGCCGTCCCGGGACTAGCGGGAGGGCCGACAATGAGCAGTTCTTC; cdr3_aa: CASSRPGTSGRADNEQFF
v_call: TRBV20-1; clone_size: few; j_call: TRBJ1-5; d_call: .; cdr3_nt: TGCAGTGCTAGAGCGGGAGGCAATCAGCCCCAGCATTTT; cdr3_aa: CSARAGGNQPQHF
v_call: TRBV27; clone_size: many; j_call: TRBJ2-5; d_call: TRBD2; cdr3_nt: TGTGCCAGCAGTAGAACCGGGACTAGTCGCCGGCAAGAGACCCAGTACTTC; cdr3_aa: CASSRTGTSRRQETQYF
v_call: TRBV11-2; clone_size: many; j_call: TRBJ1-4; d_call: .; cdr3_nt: TGTGCCAGCAGCTTAGGCGATATTGCAACTAATGAAAAACTGTTTTTT; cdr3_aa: CASSLGDIATNEKLFF
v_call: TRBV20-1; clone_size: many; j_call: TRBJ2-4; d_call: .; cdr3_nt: TGCAGTGCTAGTGGAGGGAGGGGGGGAAACATTCAGTACTTC; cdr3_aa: CSASGGRGGNIQYF
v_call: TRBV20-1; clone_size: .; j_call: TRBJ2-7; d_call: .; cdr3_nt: TGCAGTGCCACTGCCGGGACTGCGGCCTACGAGCAGTACTTC; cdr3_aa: CSATAGTAAYEQYF